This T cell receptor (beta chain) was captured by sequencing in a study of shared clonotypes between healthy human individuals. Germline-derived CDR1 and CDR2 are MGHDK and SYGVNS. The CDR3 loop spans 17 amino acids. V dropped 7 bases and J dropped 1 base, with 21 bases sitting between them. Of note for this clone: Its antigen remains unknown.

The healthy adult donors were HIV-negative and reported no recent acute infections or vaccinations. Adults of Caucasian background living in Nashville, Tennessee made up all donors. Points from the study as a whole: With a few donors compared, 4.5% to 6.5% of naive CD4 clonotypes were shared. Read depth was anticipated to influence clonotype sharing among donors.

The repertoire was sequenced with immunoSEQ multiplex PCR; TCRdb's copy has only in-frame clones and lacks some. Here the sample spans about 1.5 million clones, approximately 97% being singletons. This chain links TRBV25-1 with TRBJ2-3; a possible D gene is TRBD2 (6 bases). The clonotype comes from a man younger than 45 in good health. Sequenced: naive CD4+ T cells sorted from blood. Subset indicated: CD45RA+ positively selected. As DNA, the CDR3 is TGTGCCAGCACCAAGAGGGGCTTCCCGGGAGGCACAGATACGCAGTATTTT. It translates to CASTKRGFPGGTDTQYF. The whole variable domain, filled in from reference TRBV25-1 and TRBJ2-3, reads EADIYQTPRYLVIGTGKKITLECSQTMGHDKMYWYQQDPGMELHLIHYSYGVNSTEKGDLSSESTVSRIRTEHFPLTLESARPSHTSQYLCASTKRGFPGGTDTQYFGPGTRLTVL.